This TCR beta chain was captured in a study of cytomegalovirus exposure and HLA in healthy donors. Overall study results and limits: Some TCR beta chains (roughly 150 of them) were listed as cytomegalovirus-associated.

CDR1 and CDR2 (germline): MNHEY, SVGAGI. Trimming left V 6 bases short and J 1 base short, with 12 bases between. CDR3 length: 14 residues. Using immunoSEQ multiplex PCR, the repertoire was profiled, and TCRdb retains in-frame clones only, with some absent. The sample records a few hundred thousand clones, around 91% being singletons. Worth noting for this clone: Its antigen is not identified.

This sequence was found in a young woman in good health and CMV-seronegative. The V and J genes are TRBV6-5 and TRBJ1-1; D is perhaps TRBD1 (5 bases). The sequenced sample consisted of PBMCs. CDR3: CASSSTGENTEAFF. The CDR3 region has the DNA TGTGCCAGCAGCTCAACAGGAGAGAACACTGAAGCTTTCTTT.